One and the same sample provided the 16 T cell receptor beta chains below, sequenced in a study of shared clonotypes between healthy human individuals. Profiling relied on immunoSEQ multiplex PCR, and the TCRdb table lists in-frame clones only, not all of them. The table shows about 2.1 million clones, with 80% to 95% occurring only once. The naive CD8 fraction comprised CD45RO-negative cells positively selected for CCR7 and excluded terminally differentiated effector memory CD45RA+ cells. Sequencing was performed on naive CD8+ T cells from PBMCs. The receptors come from a man younger than 35 in good health. Some clones in this sample may be carry-over from other donors' samples.

In DNA, the CDR3 is TGTGCCAGCAGGGACAGACCCGAGCAGTACTTC. Amino acids: CASRDRPEQYF. The gene calls are TRBV6-1 and TRBJ2-7, with TRBD1 as a possible D gene (6 bases). V lost 6 bases and J lost 6, with 9 bases in between. The CDR3 spans 11 residues. The germline gives CDR1 MNHNS, CDR2 SASEGT.

This chain links TRBV7-6 with TRBJ2-3; TRBD2 matches at 11 bases. The junction had 7 bases not matched to a gene; V was cut back by 4 bases and J by 4 bases. This CDR3 comprises 16 residues. Germline values: CDR1 SGHVS, CDR2 FNYEAQ. The CDR3 region has the DNA TGTGCCAGCAGCTCAAATAGCGGGAGGGCCCCAGATACGCAGTATTTT. Translation gives CASSSNSGRAPDTQYF.

The V and J genes are TRBV6-1 and TRBJ2-7, with 8 bases that match TRBD1. V trimming: 7 bases; J trimming: 5 bases; junction bases outside the gene matches: 10. Germline CDR1 is MNHNS and CDR2 is SASEGT. This CDR3 comprises 14 residues. CDR3 loop: CASTDDRGRDEQYF. The CDR3 DNA reads as TGTGCCAGCACCGATGACAGGGGTCGCGACGAGCAGTACTTC.

This rearrangement joins TRBV28 to TRBJ2-7; D might be TRBD2 (6 bases). Per germline, CDR1 MDHEN and CDR2 SYDVKM. V was cut by 6 bases and J by 2 bases, with 14 bases left in between. The CDR3 is made up of 14 amino acids. CDR3 in DNA: TGTGCCAGCAGGGAGGGACCCTTACCCTACGAGCAGTACTTC. Its protein is CASREGPLPYEQYF.

The CDR3 sequence is CASSQDGSLAGYTDTQYF. CDR3 DNA sequence: TGCGCCAGCAGCCAAGATGGAAGCCTAGCGGGATACACAGATACGCAGTATTTT. This chain links TRBV4-1 with TRBJ2-3; 9 nucleotides align to TRBD2. CDR1 is MGHRA, CDR2 YSYEKL, per germline. CDR3 length equals 18 residues. The trim removed 0 bases at V and 2 bases at J, leaving 9 bases unmatched.

V gene TRBV7-7 combines with J gene TRBJ2-5, with D possibly TRBD1 on 5 matching bases. The CDR3 spans 13 residues. The V end lost 5 bases, the J end lost 4 bases, and 11 bases lay between the germline ends. The germline V gene has CDR1 SSHAT and CDR2 FNYEAQ (reference sequence). CDR3 region: CASSIGQGETQYF. The CDR3, as DNA: TGTGCCAGCAGCATCGGACAAGGAGAGACCCAGTACTTC.

This chain connects TRBV19 to TRBJ1-2; D is possibly TRBD1 (6 bases). The V gene's germline CDR1 is LNHDA and CDR2 SQIVND (reference sequence). The CDR3 has 14 residues. Trimming pared 7 bases from V and 3 bases from J, leaving 15 bases between. CDR3 region: CASTDWGHDYGYTF. The CDR3 coding sequence is TGTGCCAGTACCGATTGGGGGCACGACTATGGCTACACCTTC.

V is TRBV10-2 and J is TRBJ1-3; D not resolved. The ends were cut back, 3 bases at V and 4 bases at J, with 7 bases in the middle. In germline, CDR1 is WSHSY, CDR2 SAAADI. The CDR3 contains 13 residues. DNA of the CDR3: TGCGCCAGCAGTGACCGCTGGGGAAACACCATATATTTT. This gives the protein CASSDRWGNTIYF.

The chain is built from TRBV28 and TRBJ2-1; the D call may be TRBD1 or TRBD2 (5 bases each). The CDR3 totals 16 residues. Germline V gene data show CDR1 as MDHEN and CDR2 as SYDVKM. V was trimmed by 1 base and J by 4 bases, leaving 14 bases between them. DNA of the CDR3: TGTGCCAGCAGTTTATATGAGGGGTCCTCATACAATGAGCAGTTCTTC. Translated, it gives CASSLYEGSSYNEQFF. Full variable domain (remainder filled in from reference TRBV28 and TRBJ2-1): DVKVTQSSRYLVKRTGEKVFLECVQDMDHENMFWYRQDPGLGLRLIYFSYDVKMKEKGDIPEGYSVSREKKERFSLILESASTNQTSMYLCASSLYEGSSYNEQFFGPGTRLTVL.

This clone showed up just a few times. V usage is TRBV19 and J usage is TRBJ2-7; D ambiguous. Per germline, CDR1 LNHDA and CDR2 SQIVND (reference sequence). Trimming took 3 bases from V and 5 from J, leaving 14 bases between them. The CDR3 is 14 amino acids. The DNA for the CDR3 is TGTGCCAGTAGTATCACCGGTTCCTGGCACGAGCAGTACTTC. Protein sequence: CASSITGSWHEQYF.

The V gene is TRBV27, the J gene TRBJ2-3; a weak D match, TRBD1 (6 bases). The CDR3 is made up of 14 amino acids. V was trimmed by 6 bases and J by 2 bases, leaving 12 bases between them. CDR1 and CDR2 (germline): MNHEY, SMNVEV (reference sequence). The CDR3 bases are TGTGCCAGCAGCTACAGGGACGACACAGATACGCAGTATTTT. It encodes CASSYRDDTDTQYF.

V is TRBV27 and J is TRBJ2-7; the match to TRBD2 covers 10 bases. In germline, CDR1 is MNHEY, CDR2 SMNVEV (reference sequence). This CDR3 spans 15 amino acids. V shed 4 bases, J shed 3 bases, and the junction held 6 bases outside the gene matches. DNA of the CDR3: TGTGCCAGCAGTTCTCAGCGGGAGGGCCTCTACGAGCAGTACTTC. It is translated as CASSSQREGLYEQYF.

Concerning this clone: This same CDR3 is encoded by further DNA sequences in the sample. V gene TRBV4-2 combines with J gene TRBJ2-7; 8 positions agree with TRBD2. V lost 1 base and J lost 2; bases outside the gene matches: 1. CDR3 size: 14 residues. CDR1 and CDR2 from the germline V gene are LGHNA and YNFKEQ. The CDR3 DNA reads as TGTGCCAGCAGCCAAGGACTAGCGCCCTACGAGCAGTACTTC. This translates into CASSQGLAPYEQYF.

As for this clone: The same CDR3 arises from other DNA sequences in this sample as well. The chain employs TRBV28 and TRBJ2-7; the D gene is possibly TRBD1 (6 bases). CDR3 length equals 14 residues. V shed 1 base and J shed 3 bases, with 10 bases lying between them. Germline CDR1 is MDHEN and CDR2 is SYDVKM. The CDR3: CASSLLGRGYEQYF. The CDR3 DNA follows: TGTGCCAGCAGTTTATTGGGCAGGGGCTACGAGCAGTACTTC.

This clone was seen more than once but under ten times. Other DNA sequences within the sample encode an identical CDR3. V is TRBV9 and J is TRBJ1-1, with D possibly matching TRBD1 (5 bases). CDR1 is SGDLS, CDR2 YYNGEE, per germline. This CDR3 has 14 residues. Trimming removed 0 bases at V and 1 base at J, with 7 bases between. The CDR3 DNA sequence: TGTGCCAGCAGCGTAGAGGGGACGAACACTGAAGCTTTCTTT. It specifies CASSVEGTNTEAFF.

This rearrangement joins TRBV11-2 to TRBJ1-6, with unresolved D. The CDR3 spans 15 residues. The V end was cut by 1 base, the J end by 8 bases, with 12 bases between. Germline CDR1 SGHAT, CDR2 FQNNGV. The CDR3 DNA follows: TGTGCCAGCAGCTTAGGTGGAGGGAGGGATTCACCCCTCCACTTT. Translating it yields CASSLGGGRDSPLHF.